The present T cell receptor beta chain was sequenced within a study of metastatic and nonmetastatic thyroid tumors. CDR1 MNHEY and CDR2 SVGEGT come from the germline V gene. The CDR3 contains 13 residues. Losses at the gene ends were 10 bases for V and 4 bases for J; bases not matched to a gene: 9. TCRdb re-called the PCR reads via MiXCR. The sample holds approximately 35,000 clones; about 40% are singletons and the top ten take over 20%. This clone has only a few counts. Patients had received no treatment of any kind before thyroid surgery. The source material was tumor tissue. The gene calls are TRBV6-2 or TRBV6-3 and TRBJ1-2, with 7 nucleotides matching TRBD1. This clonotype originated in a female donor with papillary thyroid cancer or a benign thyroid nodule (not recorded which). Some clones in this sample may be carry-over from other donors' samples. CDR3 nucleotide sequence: TGTGCCACCCGGGACAGCACCCTCTATGGCTACACCTTC. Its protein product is CATRDSTLYGYTF.